These T cell receptor beta chains were read from a single sample in a study of blood T cell repertoires in COVID-19. TCRdb's table, derived via immunoSEQ multiplex PCR, lists solely in-frame clones and lacks some. Of tens of thousands of clones listed, 70% to 85% are singletons. Sequenced input: peripheral blood. The receptor set was obtained from a human donor in a cohort sampled during active COVID-19. Each CDR3 is given with its conserved first and last residue. A D gene is named only where the DNA matches it firmly. Part of the rows lack a size; the others show once, few, many or a class for expanded clones.

V,D,J,size,CDR3,DNA
TRBV18,-,TRBJ2-1,-,CASSQLQGNEQFF,TGTGCCAGCTCACAATTGCAGGGGAATGAGCAGTTCTTC
TRBV7-3,-,TRBJ1-1,-,CASSPGGSNTEAFF,TGTGCCAGCAGCCCCGGCGGATCGAACACTGAAGCTTTCTTT
TRBV7-9,TRBD2,TRBJ2-3,-,CASSWETSGGYTDTQYF,TGTGCCAGCAGCTGGGAGACTAGCGGGGGGTACACAGATACGCAGTATTTT
TRBV29-1,-,TRBJ1-5,-,CSVRGNPGGPQHF,TGCAGCGTGAGGGGTAATCCGGGGGGGCCCCAGCATTTT
TRBV6-2/TRBV6-3,TRBD1,TRBJ2-7,-,CASSRDRVYEQYF,TGTGCCAGCAGTAGGGACAGGGTCTACGAGCAGTACTTC
TRBV4-3,-,TRBJ1-5,-,CASSQEWGRQPQHF,TGCGCCAGCAGCCAAGAATGGGGGCGTCAGCCCCAGCATTTT
TRBV5-1,TRBD2,TRBJ2-3,once,CASSLEVTSGTDTQYF,TGCGCCAGCAGCTTGGAGGTGACTAGCGGCACAGATACGCAGTATTTT
TRBV11-2,TRBD1,TRBJ1-3,-,CASSPRGAGNTIYF,TGTGCCAGCAGCCCCAGGGGGGCTGGAAACACCATATATTTT
TRBV4-2,-,TRBJ2-1,-,CASSQGAEQFF,TGTGCCAGCAGCCAAGGAGCTGAGCAGTTCTTC
TRBV2,TRBD2,TRBJ2-2,-,CASTRGPSGANTGELFF,TGTGCCAGCACCCGAGGGCCTAGCGGGGCGAACACCGGGGAGCTGTTTTTT
TRBV6-2/TRBV6-3,TRBD1,TRBJ2-1,-,CASSYGGTGNSYNEQFF,TGTGCCAGCAGTTACGGGGGGACAGGGAACTCCTACAATGAGCAGTTCTTC
TRBV5-1,-,TRBJ1-1,-,CASSLRAEALNTEAFF,TGCGCCAGCAGCTTGAGAGCAGAGGCCCTCAACACTGAAGCTTTCTTT
TRBV5-6,-,TRBJ1-2,-,CASSLGDSGYTF,TGTGCCAGCAGCTTGGGGGACTCTGGCTACACCTTC
TRBV6-1,-,TRBJ2-3,-,CASSERGGATDTQYF,TGTGCCAGCAGTGAGAGGGGGGGGGCCACAGATACGCAGTATTTT
TRBV4-1,-,TRBJ2-7,-,CASSRLVGWAYEQYF,TGCGCCAGCAGTCGGCTAGTCGGGTGGGCCTACGAGCAGTACTTC
TRBV7-8,-,TRBJ1-4,-,CASNDRGITNEKLFF,TGTGCCAGCAATGATAGGGGGATAACTAATGAAAAACTGTTTTTT
TRBV6-6,TRBD1,TRBJ2-7,few,CASSYRQGASYEQYF,TGTGCCAGCAGTTACAGGCAGGGGGCCTCCTACGAGCAGTACTTC
TRBV18,TRBD1,TRBJ2-5,once,CASSRGQLNQETQYF,TGTGCCAGCTCGAGGGGACAGTTAAACCAAGAGACCCAGTACTTC